One and the same sample provided the 9 T cell receptor beta chains below, sequenced in a study of Graves' ophthalmopathy and Graves' hyperthyroidism. The sequenced template was RNA, covering the TCR beta CDR3 region. First-round RT-PCR employed HTBI primers, with a second-round multiplex PCR after it. TCRdb analysed the multiplex PCR reads with MiXCR anew, one entry per CDR3 protein. The sample records about 700,000 distinct CDR3 sequences, over 40% being singletons. Sequencing was carried out using peripheral blood. Source of these receptors: an adult man with Graves' ophthalmopathy.

This clonotype was seen repeatedly, ten times or more. This chain uses TRBV2 with TRBJ2-5; 8 positions agree with TRBD1. Germline V gene data show CDR1 as SNHLY and CDR2 as FYNNEI. V shed 3 bases, J shed 2 bases, and the junction held 5 bases outside the gene matches. The CDR3 has 15 residues. Here the CDR3 reads CASSDYRGKQETQYF. In DNA, the CDR3 is TGTGCCAGCAGTGATTACAGGGGGAAGCAAGAGACCCAGTACTTC.

The V gene is TRBV2, the J gene TRBJ1-5; D unclear. V lost 3 bases to trimming and J lost 2 bases, with 11 bases between them. Germline CDR1 SNHLY, CDR2 FYNNEI. CDR3 length: 15 residues. The CDR3 protein is CASSEMWGRNQPQHF. The CDR3 region has the DNA TGTGCCAGCAGTGAGATGTGGGGTCGCAATCAGCCCCAGCATTTT.

This rearrangement joins TRBV7-2 to TRBJ1-2; 9 bases agree with TRBD1. The CDR3 length is 18 residues. The germline V gene encodes CDR1 SGHTA and CDR2 FQGNSA. J lost 0 bases, V lost 0 bases, and 8 bases had no gene match. The CDR3 sequence: CASSLAGQGSPSNYGYTF. CDR3 coding DNA: TGTGCCAGCAGCTTAGCGGGACAGGGATCCCCCTCTAACTATGGCTACACCTTC.

In regard to this clonotype: This may come from a read error, since a much larger clone is one base off. This sequence joins TRBV5-5 and TRBJ1-6; D gene unclear. The CDR3 contains 13 residues. CDR1 SGHKS and CDR2 YYEKEE come from the germline V gene (reference sequence). This CDR3 is CDSSPGWNSPLHF. CDR3 coding DNA: TGTGACAGCAGTCCGGGCTGGAATTCACCCCTCCACTTT.

The table lists this clonotype with many counts. The V call is TRBV15, the J call TRBJ1-2; the D gene is possibly TRBD1 (5 bases). The CDR3 loop spans 16 amino acids. V lost 2 bases and J lost 4, with 17 bases in between. Germline-derived CDR1 and CDR2 are LNHNV and YYDKDF (reference sequence). This CDR3 reads CATSRPDSEVPYGYTF. The CDR3 DNA reads as TGTGCCACCAGCAGACCCGACAGCGAAGTGCCCTATGGCTACACCTTC. The variable domain in full, with the rest retrieved from reference TRBV15 and TRBJ1-2, is DAMVIQNPRYQVTQFGKPVTLSCSQTLNHNVMYWYQQKSSQAPKLLFHYYDKDFNNEADTPDNFQSRRPNTSFCFLDIRSPGLGDTAMYLCATSRPDSEVPYGYTFGSGTRLTVV.

This clonotype was recorded a few times. The genes are TRBV18 and TRBJ2-7, with D maybe TRBD2 (6 bases). The CDR3 has 14 amino acids. The germline gives CDR1 KGHSH, CDR2 LQKENI. V was trimmed by 0 bases and J by 1 base, leaving 7 bases between them. CDR3: CASSPPAGSYEQYF. In DNA form, the CDR3 reads TGTGCCAGCTCACCACCCGCGGGGTCCTACGAGCAGTACTTC.

This clonotype has ten or more counts. The rearrangement joins TRBV29-1 to TRBJ1-2; D not certain. V lost 7 bases to trimming and J lost 0 bases, with 12 bases between them. Germline V lookup: CDR1 SQVTM, CDR2 ANQGSEA. The CDR3 extends over 13 amino acids. CDR3 region: CSAREKANYGYTF. In DNA, the CDR3 is TGCAGCGCCCGGGAGAAAGCTAACTATGGCTACACCTTC.

The chain links TRBV20-1 to TRBJ2-3; 8 nucleotides agree with TRBD2. The CDR3 consists of 13 residues. From germline, CDR1 is DFQATT and CDR2 SNEGSKA (reference sequence). The CDR3 region is CGCSSGSTDTQYF. In nucleotides, the CDR3 is TGCGGATGCTCTAGCGGGAGCACAGATACGCAGTATTTT.

This sequence joins TRBV5-1 and TRBJ2-7, with 9 bases aligning to TRBD2. The trim removed 4 bases at V and 3 bases at J, leaving 11 bases unmatched. The CDR3 is made up of 16 amino acids. CDR1 is SGHRS and CDR2 is YFSETQ in the germline V gene. CDR3 nucleotides: TGCGCCAGCAGCCCAAAAAGGACTAGCGCTGACTACGAGCAGTACTTC. It translates to CASSPKRTSADYEQYF.